This T cell receptor (beta chain) comes out of a study of shared clonotypes between healthy human individuals. Only in-frame clones appear in the TCRdb table, and some are missing; sequencing was by immunoSEQ multiplex PCR. The sample lists roughly 1,000,000 clones, about four fifths occurring once. The sequencing sample was made of memory CD4+ T cells from PBMCs. Sample subset: CD45RA-negative fraction. This TCR derives from a man aged 18-30 years in good health. Some clones in this sample may be carry-over from other donors' samples.

CDR3 in DNA: TGTGCCAGCAGCTCGTCAAGACAGGGGGATGGTGGCTACACCTTC. It translates to CASSSSRQGDGGYTF. The chain is built from TRBV5-5 and TRBJ1-2, with 9 positions matching TRBD1. Trimming cost V 3 bases and J 7 bases; bases outside gene matches: 10. CDR1 is SGHKS and CDR2 is YYEKEE in the germline V gene (reference sequence). The CDR3 sequence is 15 residues long.